These 26 T cell receptor beta chains originate from one sample sequenced in a study of preoperative IRX-2 immunotherapy in early breast cancer. Produced via immunoSEQ multiplex PCR; TCRdb's table is partial and in-frame only. The sample consists of some 35,000 clones, about four fifths of them appearing once. Treatment: preoperative locoregional IRX-2 cytokine immunotherapy. Sequencing was performed on lymph node tissue, taken after IRX-2 immunotherapy. The source is a human donor with breast cancer.

This clone appeared a few times. V is TRBV6-8 and J is TRBJ2-7; no clear D. Germline loops: CDR1 MNHGY, CDR2 SAAAGT. V lost 6 bases to trimming and J lost 0 bases, with 15 bases between them. The CDR3 is made up of 15 amino acids. CDR3 coding DNA: TGTGCCAGCAGCGCTGGGCAGGCGGACTCCTACGAGCAGTACTTC. It specifies CASSAGQADSYEQYF.

V usage is TRBV11-3 and J usage is TRBJ2-5; TRBD1 matches 9 bases. The germline V gene encodes CDR1 SGHNT and CDR2 YENEEA. The CDR3 extends over 15 amino acids. V lost 5 bases and J lost 3; bases outside the gene matches: 7. The CDR3 here is CASSPFRTGEETQYF. CDR3 DNA sequence: TGTGCCAGCAGCCCATTTCGGACAGGGGAAGAGACCCAGTACTTC.

The gene calls are TRBV11-3 and TRBJ1-6; D call uncertain. The CDR3 runs 14 residues. The germline V gene encodes CDR1 SGHNT and CDR2 YENEEA. The V end was cut by 4 bases, the J end by 6 bases, with 10 bases between. The CDR3 bases are TGTGCCAGCAGCTCTGGCGCAGGTAATTCACCCCTCCACTTT. Translated: CASSSGAGNSPLHF.

This clone was detected only a few times. This chain uses TRBV28 with TRBJ2-6; no definite D call. CDR1 is MDHEN, CDR2 SYDVKM, per germline. Trimming cost V 7 bases and J 0 bases, with 7 bases left between them. The CDR3 is made up of 14 amino acids. The CDR3 is CASTTSSGANVLTF. CDR3 coding DNA: TGTGCCAGCACCACCAGCTCTGGGGCCAACGTCCTGACTTTC.

This clone was detected only once. The J gene is TRBJ1-5, the V gene TRBV19, with a tentative D call TRBD1 (6 bases). V was shortened by 5 bases and J by 5 bases, with 19 bases between the two germline ends. CDR3 length equals 16 residues. Germline V gene sequence: CDR1 LNHDA, CDR2 SQIVND (reference sequence). The CDR3 loop reads CASSLELGQHYQPQHF. The CDR3 nucleotides read TGTGCCAGTAGTCTGGAATTAGGACAGCACTATCAGCCCCAGCATTTT. Based on the CDR3 plus reference TRBV19 and TRBJ1-5, the full variable domain is DGGITQSPKYLFRKEGQNVTLSCEQNLNHDAMYWYRQDPGQGLRLIYYSQIVNDFQKGDIAEGYSVSREKKESFPLTVTSAQKNPTAFYLCASSLELGQHYQPQHFGDGTRLSIL.

This rearrangement joins TRBV6-8 to TRBJ1-4; 9 nucleotides match TRBD1. The V segment lost 6 bases and the J segment 7 bases; nucleotides outside the gene matches: 3. CDR1 and CDR2 from the germline V gene are MNHGY and SAAAGT. The CDR3 is made up of 13 amino acids. The CDR3 region is CASRGTGSEKLFF. CDR3 in DNA: TGTGCCAGCAGGGGGACAGGGAGTGAAAAACTGTTTTTT.

The rearrangement joins TRBV28 to TRBJ1-5; D might be TRBD1 (6 bases). The CDR3 length is 14 residues. V lost 5 bases, J lost 6 bases, and 14 bases lay in between. The germline CDR1 and CDR2 sequences are MDHEN and SYDVKM. The CDR3 DNA reads as TGTGCCAGCAGTCTAGGGGGGTTGAGTCAGCCCCAGCATTTT. The encoded protein is CASSLGGLSQPQHF.

The chain uses TRBV6-8 and TRBJ2-1; D is perhaps TRBD1 (5 bases). Germline CDR1 is MNHGY and CDR2 is SAAAGT. Trimming pared 0 bases from V and 5 bases from J, leaving 17 bases between. This CDR3 has 17 amino acids. The CDR3 loop is CASSYSLPGQVHNEQFF. The CDR3 DNA sequence: TGTGCCAGCAGTTACTCTCTTCCTGGACAAGTACACAATGAGCAGTTCTTC.

The rearrangement uses TRBV28 and TRBJ2-7; D is unclear. Per germline, CDR1 MDHEN and CDR2 SYDVKM. V lost 3 bases to trimming and J lost 6 bases, with 9 bases between them. The CDR3 runs to 12 residues. As DNA, the CDR3 is TGTGCCAGCAGTTTCTCCCTAACCGAGCAGTACTTC. Translation gives CASSFSLTEQYF.

The rearrangement links TRBV11-3 to TRBJ2-1; 8 bases fit TRBD2. The CDR3 sequence is 15 residues long. V dropped 6 bases and J dropped 7; count of bases not matched to a gene: 11. Germline V gene lookup returns CDR1 SGHNT and CDR2 YENEEA. The CDR3 loop reads CASSPAGAYSNEQFF. CDR3 nucleotides: TGTGCCAGCAGTCCAGCGGGGGCCTATTCGAATGAGCAGTTCTTC.

This rearrangement joins TRBV28 to TRBJ1-5; D perhaps matches TRBD1 (5 bases). Trimming removed 5 bases at V and 6 bases at J, with 14 bases between. Germline-derived CDR1 and CDR2 are MDHEN and SYDVKM. The CDR3 is made up of 14 amino acids. DNA of the CDR3: TGTGCCAGCAGTCCCTCAGGGCGGGTTCAGCCCCAGCATTTT. This translates into CASSPSGRVQPQHF.

This chain connects TRBV6-8 to TRBJ1-1; D not resolved. Germline V gene sequence: CDR1 MNHGY, CDR2 SAAAGT. Trimming left V 5 bases short and J 0 bases short, with 4 bases between. CDR3 size: 12 residues. The DNA of the CDR3 is TGTGCCAGCAGTGGGGTGAACACTGAAGCTTTCTTT. It specifies CASSGVNTEAFF.

The V gene is TRBV6-8, the J gene TRBJ2-2, with TRBD1 identical over 8 bases. CDR3 size: 13 residues. From germline, CDR1 is MNHGY and CDR2 SAAAGT. Trimming at V came to 7 bases and at J to 7 bases, leaving 5 bases not matched to a gene. CDR3 DNA: TGTGCCAGCACAGGGGGCCGGGTCGGGGAGCTGTTTTTT. Translation gives CASTGGRVGELFF.

The chain joins TRBV6-8 to TRBJ2-7, with TRBD2 identical over 12 bases. The CDR3 runs 14 residues. V shed 10 bases, J shed 7 bases, and the junction held 11 bases outside the gene matches. Germline V gene data show CDR1 as MNHGY and CDR2 as SAAAGT. CDR3 sequence (DNA): TGTGCCATCCGGGCTAGCGGGGGGGCCGGAGAGCAGTACTTC. It yields the protein CAIRASGGAGEQYF.

CDR3 DNA: TGTGCCAGCAGCTTGGACTTTTACACCGGGGAGCTGTTTTTT. The encoded protein is CASSLDFYTGELFF. The chain has TRBV11-3 and TRBJ2-2; weak D call: TRBD2 (5 bases). The CDR3 runs to 14 residues. Deletions cut 3 bases from V and 3 bases from J, with 8 bases between. The germline V gene encodes CDR1 SGHNT and CDR2 YENEEA. The whole variable domain, remainder taken from reference TRBV11-3 and TRBJ2-2, is EAGVVQSPRYKIIEKKQPVAFWCNPISGHNTLYWYLQNLGQGPELLIRYENEEAVDDSQLPKDRFSAERLKGVDSTLKIQPAELGDSAVYLCASSLDFYTGELFFGEGSRLTVL.

The chain joins TRBV1 to TRBJ2-7; the table gives TRBD1 as D, unverified against the DNA. TRBV1 is annotated as a pseudogene. The CDR3 is 13 residues long. The CDR3 is CASSQIIFYEQYF. In DNA form, the CDR3 reads TGCGCCAGCAGCCAAATCATTTTCTACGAGCAGTACTTC.

In DNA form, the CDR3 reads TGTGCCAGCAGTGAAGAGGGGATGACGACCGGGGAGCTGTTTTTT. This encodes CASSEEGMTTGELFF. This chain connects TRBV6-1 to TRBJ2-2; possible D gene TRBD1, 5 bases. Germline V gene sequence: CDR1 MNHNS, CDR2 SASEGT. Trimming took 1 base from V and 5 from J, leaving 11 bases between them. The CDR3 is 15 residues long.

CDR3 sequence (DNA): TGTGCCTGGAGCCTAACCGGACGACAGGGTCGAGCTTTCTTT. It is translated as CAWSLTGRQGRAFF. The chain has TRBV30 and TRBJ1-1; TRBD1 agrees at 7 bases. CDR3 length equals 14 residues. J gave up 10 bases and V 3 bases, and 14 bases lay outside the gene matches. Per germline, CDR1 GTSNPN and CDR2 SVGIG (reference sequence).

The chain uses TRBV30 and TRBJ1-4; D may be TRBD1 (5 bases). The CDR3 is made up of 14 amino acids. In germline, CDR1 is GTSNPN, CDR2 SVGIG (reference sequence). Trimming pared 4 bases from V and 7 bases from J, leaving 16 bases between. This chain's CDR3 is CAWKFGARGEKLFF. For the CDR3, the DNA is TGTGCCTGGAAGTTTGGGGCTCGTGGTGAAAAACTGTTTTTT. Full variable domain (remainder filled in from reference TRBV30 and TRBJ1-4): SQTIHQWPATLVQPVGSPLSLECTVEGTSNPNLYWYRQAAGRGLQLLFYSVGIGQISSEVPQNLSASRPQDRQFILSSKKLLLSDSGFYLCAWKFGARGEKLFFGSGTQLSVL.

V gene TRBV5-1 combines with J gene TRBJ2-2, with D perhaps TRBD1 or TRBD2 (5 bases each). V lost 4 bases and J 1 base, leaving 11 bases between the germline ends. Looked up from germline, CDR1 is SGHRS and CDR2 is YFSETQ. The CDR3 is made up of 15 amino acids. CDR3 nucleotide sequence: TGCGCCAGCAGCCCGGGGCAGCTGAACACCGGGGAGCTGTTTTTT. As protein: CASSPGQLNTGELFF.

This chain connects TRBV7-7 to TRBJ1-2; 9 positions match TRBD1. Germline V lookup: CDR1 SSHAT, CDR2 FNYEAQ (reference sequence). The CDR3 has 15 amino acids. Trimming removed 5 bases from V and 2 bases from J; junction bases left unmatched: 6. The chain's CDR3 is CASSIRQGVNYGYTF. DNA of the CDR3: TGTGCCAGCAGCATTCGACAGGGGGTGAACTATGGCTACACCTTC. The entire variable domain, with the rest obtained from reference TRBV7-7 and TRBJ1-2, is as follows: GAGVSQSPRYKVTKRGQDVTLRCDPISSHATLYWYQQALGQGPEFLTYFNYEAQPDKSGLPSDRFSAERPEGSISTLTIQRTEQRDSAMYRCASSIRQGVNYGYTFGSGTRLTVV.

This rearrangement joins TRBV28 to TRBJ1-2, with D possibly being TRBD1 (6 bases). Trimming stripped 5 bases from V and 4 bases from J, with 17 bases between. Germline assignment: CDR1 MDHEN and CDR2 SYDVKM. This CDR3 has 15 residues. For the CDR3, the DNA is TGTGCCAGCAGTCCCGGGAACAGGGACGTCTATGGCTACACCTTC. Protein sequence: CASSPGNRDVYGYTF.

The CDR3 DNA reads TGTGCCAGCAGTTCGGGACAGGGTCGGAACAATGAGCAGTTCTTC. The encoded protein is CASSSGQGRNNEQFF. This chain links TRBV7-6 with TRBJ2-1; 9 bases match TRBD1. The CDR3 spans 15 residues. The germline V gene encodes CDR1 SGHVS and CDR2 FNYEAQ. V lost 6 bases to trimming and J lost 5 bases; unmatched junction nucleotides: 8.

The rearrangement joins TRBV11-3 to TRBJ2-5; D possibly matches TRBD1 or TRBD2 (6 bases each). The CDR3 is made up of 15 amino acids. The germline V and J ends were trimmed by 5 bases and 1 base, with 14 bases remaining between them. Looked up from germline, CDR1 is SGHNT and CDR2 is YENEEA. DNA of the CDR3: TGTGCCAGCAGCCCCCTGGGGGGCATCCAAGAGACCCAGTACTTC. Its translation: CASSPLGGIQETQYF.

The V and J genes are TRBV11-3 and TRBJ1-2; 8 bases agree with TRBD1. CDR1 and CDR2 from the germline V gene are SGHNT and YENEEA. The ends lost 2 bases at V and 6 bases at J; junction bases unmatched: 11. CDR3 size: 16 residues. CDR3 bases: TGTGCCAGCAGCTTACTTGGTGCCAGGGGGCCCAATGGCTACACCTTC. As protein: CASSLLGARGPNGYTF.

The rearrangement joins TRBV28 to TRBJ1-6, with D unresolved. V lost 5 bases to trimming and J lost 7 bases, with 12 bases between them. Germline-derived CDR1 and CDR2 are MDHEN and SYDVKM. The CDR3 totals 14 residues. The CDR3 coding sequence is TGTGCCAGCAGTATTAATACTATCAATTCACCCCTCCACTTT. Encoded protein: CASSINTINSPLHF.